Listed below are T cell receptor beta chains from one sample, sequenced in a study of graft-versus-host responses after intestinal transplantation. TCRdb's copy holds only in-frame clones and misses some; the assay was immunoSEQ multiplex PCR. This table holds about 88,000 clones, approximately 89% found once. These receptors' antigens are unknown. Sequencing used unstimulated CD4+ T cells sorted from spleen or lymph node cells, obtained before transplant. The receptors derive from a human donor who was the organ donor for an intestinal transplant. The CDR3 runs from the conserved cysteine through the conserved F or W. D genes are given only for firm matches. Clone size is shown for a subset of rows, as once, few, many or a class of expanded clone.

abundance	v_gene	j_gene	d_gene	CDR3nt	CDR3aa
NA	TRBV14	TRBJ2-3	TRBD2	TGTGCCAGCAGCCAAGACCTAGCGGGGTTCGACACAGATACGCAGTATTTT	CASSQDLAGFDTDTQYF
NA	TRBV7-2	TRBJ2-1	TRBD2	TGTGCCAGCAGCTTAAGACTAGCGGGAGGGGGCTCCTACAATGAGCAGTTCTTC	CASSLRLAGGGSYNEQFF
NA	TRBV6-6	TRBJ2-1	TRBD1	TGTGCCAGCACCGAGATACAGGGGGCCTACAATGAGCAGTTCTTC	CASTEIQGAYNEQFF
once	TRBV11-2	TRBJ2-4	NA	TGTGCCAGCAGCCCGACCGGCAACAGGGTAATTGCCAAAAACATTCAGTACTTC	CASSPTGNRVIAKNIQYF
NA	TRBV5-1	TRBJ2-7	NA	TGCGCCAGCAGCCCACTTTCTCCCCTCAGCATACAGGTCAACGAGCAGTACTTC	CASSPLSPLSIQVNEQYF
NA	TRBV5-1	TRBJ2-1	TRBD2	TGCGCCAGCAGCGCTGGACTAGGTGTCAGTCAGTTCTTC	CASSAGLGVSQFF
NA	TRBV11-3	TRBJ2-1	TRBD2	TGTGCCAGCAGCTTAAAGGCTAGCGGGGTGTACAATGAGCAGTTCTTC	CASSLKASGVYNEQFF
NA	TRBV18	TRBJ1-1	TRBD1	TGTGCCAGCTCACTGACGGCACAGGGGAGCTCTGAAGCTTTCTTT	CASSLTAQGSSEAFF
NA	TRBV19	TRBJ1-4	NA	TGTGCCAGTAGTATAGGACAGGTCGCTAATGAAAAACTGTTTTTT	CASSIGQVANEKLFF
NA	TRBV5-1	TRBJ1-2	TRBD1	TGCGCCAGCAGGCGGGACAGCACTAACTATGGCTACACCTTC	CASRRDSTNYGYTF
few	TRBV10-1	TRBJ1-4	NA	TGCGCCAGCAGTGAGTCGGGGGGGAAACTGTTTTTT	CASSESGGKLFF
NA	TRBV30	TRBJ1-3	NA	TGTGCCGGGGAGAAGCGGGCTGGAAACACCATATATTTT	CAGEKRAGNTIYF
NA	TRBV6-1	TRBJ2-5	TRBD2	TGTGCCAGCAGTACGACTAGCGGGCCTCAAGAGACCCAGTACTTC	CASSTTSGPQETQYF
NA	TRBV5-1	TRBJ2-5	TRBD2	TGCGCCAGCAGGCGGACTAGCGGGGGGCAAGAGACCCAGTACTTC	CASRRTSGGQETQYF
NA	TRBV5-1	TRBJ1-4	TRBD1	TGCGCCAGCAGCCGTTGGACAGGGGGGGTTAATGAAAAACTGTTTTTT	CASSRWTGGVNEKLFF
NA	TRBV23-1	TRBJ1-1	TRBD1	TGCGCCAGCAGTCAATCGCTCATCACCCGGGACAGAAGTTCCCTAGAGGGTGAAGCTTTCTTT	CASSQSLITRDRSSLEGEAFF
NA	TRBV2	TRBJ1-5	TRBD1	TGTGCCAGCAACCGGGACAGGGGGATGCAGCCCCAGCATTTT	CASNRDRGMQPQHF
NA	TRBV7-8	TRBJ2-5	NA	TGTGCCAGCAGCTTAGGGTTTCTGACTAGTTTTGAGACCCAGTACTTC	CASSLGFLTSFETQYF
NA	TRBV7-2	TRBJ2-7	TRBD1	TGTGCCAGCAGCCAAGACAGGGGTAACGAGCAGTACTTC	CASSQDRGNEQYF
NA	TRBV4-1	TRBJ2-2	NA	TGCGCCAGCAGCCACACAGTCTCGGGGGAGCTGTTTTTT	CASSHTVSGELFF
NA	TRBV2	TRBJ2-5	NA	TGTGCCAGCAGTGAAGAGGTGGGAGCAGGTGAGACCCAGTACTTC	CASSEEVGAGETQYF
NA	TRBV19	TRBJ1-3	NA	TGTGCCAGTAGTATACCGGCAGGGGTCTACGGAAACACCATATATTTT	CASSIPAGVYGNTIYF
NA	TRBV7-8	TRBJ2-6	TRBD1	TGTGCCAGCAGCTTCCAGGACAGGGCGGGGGCCAACGTCCTGACTTTC	CASSFQDRAGANVLTF
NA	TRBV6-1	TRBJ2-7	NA	TGTGCCAGCAGCCGCTACGAGCAGTACTTC	CASSRYEQYF
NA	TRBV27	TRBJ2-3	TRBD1	TGTGCCAGCAGTAGACTTCGGGACAGCCAAAACACAGATACGCAGTATTTT	CASSRLRDSQNTDTQYF
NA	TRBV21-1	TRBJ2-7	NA	TGTGCCAGCAGCAAAAGGGGGAGGGGTTCTCAAGAGCAGTACTTC	CASSKRGRGSQEQYF
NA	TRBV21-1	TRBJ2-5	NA	TGTGCCAGCAGCAAAGCGCCTAGCGGGAGGGAGACCCAGTACTTC	CASSKAPSGRETQYF
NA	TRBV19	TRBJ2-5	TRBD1	TGTGCCAGTAGTTCAACAGGACAGGGGGAGACCCAGTACTTC	CASSSTGQGETQYF
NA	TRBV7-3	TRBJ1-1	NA	TGTGCCAGCAGCTTAAGCAGGGACACTGAAGCTTTCTTT	CASSLSRDTEAFF
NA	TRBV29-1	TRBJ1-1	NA	TGCAGCGTAGCAGGGAAAATGAACACTGAAGCTTTCTTT	CSVAGKMNTEAFF
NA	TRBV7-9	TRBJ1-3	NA	TGTGCCAGCAGCCCCATGGGAAACACCATATATTTT	CASSPMGNTIYF
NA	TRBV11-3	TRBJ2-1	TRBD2	TGTGCCAGCAGCCCTCGACTAGCGGGAGAGAGTTACAATGAGCAGTTCTTC	CASSPRLAGESYNEQFF
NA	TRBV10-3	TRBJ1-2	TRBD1	TGTGCCATCAGTGGTCGTGCAGGGGGCGACTATGGCTACACCTTC	CAISGRAGGDYGYTF
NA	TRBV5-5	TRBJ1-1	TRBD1	TGTGCCAGCAGCTCACGACAGGGGGCAGGAATGACTGAAGCTTTCTTT	CASSSRQGAGMTEAFF
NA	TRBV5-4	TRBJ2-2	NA	TGTGCCAGCAGCTCGACAAAACAGGGAAACACCGGGGAGCTGTTTTTT	CASSSTKQGNTGELFF
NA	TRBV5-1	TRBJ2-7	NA	TGCGCCAGCAGCCACCCGGGTAGGCTGTACGAGCAGTACTTC	CASSHPGRLYEQYF
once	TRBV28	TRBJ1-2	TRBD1	TGTGCCAGCAGTTTACCCTGGACAGGGAACTATGGCTACACCTTC	CASSLPWTGNYGYTF
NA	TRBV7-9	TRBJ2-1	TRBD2	TGTGCCAGCAGCTCGCCGCCTAGCGGGCCCTACAATGAGCAGTTCTTC	CASSSPPSGPYNEQFF
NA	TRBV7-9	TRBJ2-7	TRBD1	TGTGCCAGCAGCTTAACCCGGGACAGGGACGAGCAGTACTTC	CASSLTRDRDEQYF
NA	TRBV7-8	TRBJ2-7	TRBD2	TGTGCCAGCAGCTTAGGCGGGGGGTTGGGGTACGAGCAGTACTTC	CASSLGGGLGYEQYF
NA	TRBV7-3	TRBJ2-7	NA	TGTGCCAGCAGCTTAGTCCCCGTTACCCCTAGGGGGGGGCTACACTACGAGCAGTACTTC	CASSLVPVTPRGGLHYEQYF
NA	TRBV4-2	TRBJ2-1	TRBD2	TGTGCCAGCAGCCCCTTCTCCCTAGCGGGAGGCAATGAGCAGTTCTTC	CASSPFSLAGGNEQFF
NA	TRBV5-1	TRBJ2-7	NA	TGCGCCAGCAGCTTGGACAGGCGGGGTTACGAGCAGTACTTC	CASSLDRRGYEQYF
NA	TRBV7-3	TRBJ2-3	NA	TGTGCCAGCAGCTTAGGTGGAGGAACTAGGCGCCTTGGCACAGATACGCAGTATTTT	CASSLGGGTRRLGTDTQYF
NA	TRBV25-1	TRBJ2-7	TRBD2	TGTGCCAGCAGTGCTCTATCTAGCGGGAGTATCTCCTACGAGCAGTACTTC	CASSALSSGSISYEQYF
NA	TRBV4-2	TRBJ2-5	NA	TGTGCCAGCAGCCAAGATCCGGGGGTAAAACAAGAGACCCAGTACTTC	CASSQDPGVKQETQYF
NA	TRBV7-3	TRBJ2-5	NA	TGTGCCAGCAGCCCCCAGGCAGCTGCCAAGGGGGCCCAGTACTTC	CASSPQAAAKGAQYF
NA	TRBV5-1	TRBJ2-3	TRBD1	TGCGCCAGCAGCTTTATGTACAGGGGGCGTTCAGATACGCAGTATTTT	CASSFMYRGRSDTQYF
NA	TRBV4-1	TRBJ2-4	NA	TGCGCCAGCAGCCTGCCTATCGGGGGTGAAAACATTCAGTACTTC	CASSLPIGGENIQYF